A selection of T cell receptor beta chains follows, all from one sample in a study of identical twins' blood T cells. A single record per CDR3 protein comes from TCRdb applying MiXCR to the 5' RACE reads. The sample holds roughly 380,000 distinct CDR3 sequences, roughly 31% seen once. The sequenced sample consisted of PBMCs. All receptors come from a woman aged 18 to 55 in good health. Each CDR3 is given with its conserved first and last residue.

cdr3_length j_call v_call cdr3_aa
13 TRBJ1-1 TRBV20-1 CSGRATLNTEAFF
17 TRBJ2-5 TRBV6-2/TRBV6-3 CASSYGLAGGEQETQYF
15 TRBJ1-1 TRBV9 CASSAQGVVNTEAFF
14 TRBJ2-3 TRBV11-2 CASSLGIAGYTQYF
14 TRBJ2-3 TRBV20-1 CSASLAGGTDTQYF
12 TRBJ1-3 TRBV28 CASSLDRNTIYF
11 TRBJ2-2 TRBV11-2 CASGSYGELFF
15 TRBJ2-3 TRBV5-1 CTSRKGQGFTDTQYF
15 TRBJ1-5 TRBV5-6 CASSLGGQAGQPQHF
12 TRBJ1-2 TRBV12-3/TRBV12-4 CASSLDTYGYTF
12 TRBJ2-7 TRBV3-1 CASSRYFGEQYF
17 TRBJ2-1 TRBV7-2 CASSLLPGGSEHNEQFF
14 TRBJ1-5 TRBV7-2 CASSLAGSGQPQHF
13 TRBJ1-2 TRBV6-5 CASRRTGGYGYTF
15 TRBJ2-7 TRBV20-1 CSAPFRGTDSYEQYF
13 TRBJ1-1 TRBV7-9 CASSRGDNTEAFF
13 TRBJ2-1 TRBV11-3 CASSRDRVDEQFF